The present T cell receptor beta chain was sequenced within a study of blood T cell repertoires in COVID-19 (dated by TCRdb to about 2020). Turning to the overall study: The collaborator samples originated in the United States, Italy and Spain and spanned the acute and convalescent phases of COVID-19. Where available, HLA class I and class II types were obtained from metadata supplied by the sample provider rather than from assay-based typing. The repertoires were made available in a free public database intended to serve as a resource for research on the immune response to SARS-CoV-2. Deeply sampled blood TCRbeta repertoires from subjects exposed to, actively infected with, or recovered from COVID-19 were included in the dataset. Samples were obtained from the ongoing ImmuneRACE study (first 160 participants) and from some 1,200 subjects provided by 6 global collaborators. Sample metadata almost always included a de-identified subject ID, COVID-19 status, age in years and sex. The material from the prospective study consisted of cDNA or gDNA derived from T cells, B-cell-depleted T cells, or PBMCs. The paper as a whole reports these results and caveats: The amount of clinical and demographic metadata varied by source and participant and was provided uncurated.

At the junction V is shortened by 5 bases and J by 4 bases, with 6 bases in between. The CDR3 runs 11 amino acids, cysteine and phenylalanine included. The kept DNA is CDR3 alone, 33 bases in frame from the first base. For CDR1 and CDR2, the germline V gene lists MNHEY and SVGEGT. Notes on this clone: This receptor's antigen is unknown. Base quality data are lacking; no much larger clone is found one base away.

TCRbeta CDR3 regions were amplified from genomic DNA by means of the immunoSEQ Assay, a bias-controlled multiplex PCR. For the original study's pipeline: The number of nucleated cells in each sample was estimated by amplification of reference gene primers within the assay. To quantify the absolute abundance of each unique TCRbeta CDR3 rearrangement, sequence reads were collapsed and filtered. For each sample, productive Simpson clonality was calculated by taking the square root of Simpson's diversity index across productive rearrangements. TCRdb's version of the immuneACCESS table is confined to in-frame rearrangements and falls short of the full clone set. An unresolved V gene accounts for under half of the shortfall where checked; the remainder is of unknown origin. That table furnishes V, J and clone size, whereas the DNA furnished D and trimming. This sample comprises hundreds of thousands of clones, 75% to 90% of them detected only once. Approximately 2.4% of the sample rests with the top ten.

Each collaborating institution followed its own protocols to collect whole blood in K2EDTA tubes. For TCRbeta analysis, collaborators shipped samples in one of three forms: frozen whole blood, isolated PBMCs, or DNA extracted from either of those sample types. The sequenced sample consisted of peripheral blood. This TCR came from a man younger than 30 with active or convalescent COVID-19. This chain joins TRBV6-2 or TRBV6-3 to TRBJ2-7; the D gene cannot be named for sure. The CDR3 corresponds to CASSRAYEQYF. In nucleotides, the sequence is TGTGCCAGCAGTCGAGCTTACGAGCAGTACTTC.